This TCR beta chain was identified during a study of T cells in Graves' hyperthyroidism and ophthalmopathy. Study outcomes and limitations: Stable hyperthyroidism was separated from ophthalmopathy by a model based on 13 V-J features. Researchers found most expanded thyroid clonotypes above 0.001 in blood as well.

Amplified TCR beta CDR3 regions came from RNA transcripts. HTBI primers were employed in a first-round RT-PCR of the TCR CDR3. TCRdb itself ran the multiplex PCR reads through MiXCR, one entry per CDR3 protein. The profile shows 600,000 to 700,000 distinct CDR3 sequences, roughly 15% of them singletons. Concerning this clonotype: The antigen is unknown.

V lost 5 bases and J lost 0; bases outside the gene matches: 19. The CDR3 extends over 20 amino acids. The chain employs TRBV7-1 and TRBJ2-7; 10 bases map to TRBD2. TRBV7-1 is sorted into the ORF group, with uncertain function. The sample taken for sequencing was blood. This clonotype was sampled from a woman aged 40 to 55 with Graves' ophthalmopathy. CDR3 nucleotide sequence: TGTGCCAGCAGCCCGCAGCCCCACCTGGCTAGCGGGAGTTCCTCCTACGAGCAGTACTTC. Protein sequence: CASSPQPHLASGSSSYEQYF.